These T cell receptor beta chains were read from a single sample in a study of T cell responses to AZD1222 COVID-19 vaccine. TCRdb keeps only in-frame clones here, not all; method: immunoSEQ multiplex PCR. Of approximately 100,000 clones listed, about 86% are singletons. The sequencing here drew on peripheral blood, taken on day 0 of AZD1222 vaccination. These receptors were obtained from an adult in good health. Each CDR3 is given with its conserved first and last residue. D genes are given only for firm matches. Rows give clone size only sometimes, using once, few, many, or a class for an expanded clone.

>.|.|TRBJ1-2|TRBV28
CASRQQGAQFGYTF
TGTGCCAGCAGACAACAGGGAGCTCAATTTGGCTACACCTTC
>.|.|TRBJ1-4|TRBV11-2
CASSLEPDEKLFF
TGTGCCAGCAGCTTAGAGCCCGATGAAAAACTGTTTTTT
>.|.|TRBJ1-2|TRBV28
CASSPGYTF
TGTGCCAGCAGTCCTGGCTACACCTTC
>.|.|TRBJ2-7|TRBV24-1
CATAPRLGSFYEQYF
TGTGCCACCGCCCCCCGACTGGGCAGCTTCTACGAGCAGTACTTC
>.|.|TRBJ2-2|TRBV20-1
CSASQGRVPGELFF
TGCAGTGCTAGTCAGGGGAGGGTACCCGGGGAGCTGTTTTTT
>TRBD1|.|TRBJ1-2|TRBV19
CASSGWEGQANYGYTF
TGTGCCAGTAGTGGCTGGGAAGGACAGGCTAACTATGGCTACACCTTC
>.|.|TRBJ2-3|TRBV20-1
CSASGGALADTQYF
TGCAGTGCTAGTGGGGGGGCGCTCGCAGATACGCAGTATTTT
>.|.|TRBJ1-5|TRBV29-1
CSASTGSYSNQPQHF
TGCAGCGCTTCGACAGGATCGTATAGCAATCAGCCCCAGCATTTT
>TRBD2|.|TRBJ2-3|TRBV2
CASSALAEQPSTDTQYF
TGTGCCAGCAGTGCGCTAGCGGAACAACCTAGCACAGATACGCAGTATTTT
>TRBD2|once|TRBJ2-1|TRBV27
CASSSRGSGRAIDEQFF
TGTGCCAGCAGTTCCCGCGGTAGCGGGAGGGCCATCGATGAGCAGTTCTTC
>TRBD2|.|TRBJ2-5|TRBV2
CASSVAGGTQYF
TGTGCCAGCAGTGTCGCGGGAGGGACCCAGTACTTC
>.|once|TRBJ1-4|TRBV5-1
CASSLREVAPNEKLFF
TGCGCCAGCAGCTTGAGGGAGGTTGCCCCTAATGAAAAACTGTTTTTT
>TRBD2|.|TRBJ2-7|TRBV7-2
CASSLPLAGVYEQYF
TGTGCCAGCAGCTTACCGCTAGCGGGAGTCTACGAGCAGTACTTC
>.|.|TRBJ2-1|TRBV6-1
CASSERRSSYNEQFF
TGTGCCAGCAGTGAACGGCGTAGCTCCTACAATGAGCAGTTCTTC
>.|.|TRBJ2-4|TRBV4-1
CASSQINSGLAKNIQYF
TGCGCCAGCAGCCAAATAAACTCGGGGTTAGCCAAAAACATTCAGTACTTC
>.|.|TRBJ2-6|TRBV27
CASSLWTAGANVLTF
TGTGCCAGCAGTTTGTGGACAGCCGGGGCCAACGTCCTGACTTTC
>.|few|TRBJ2-7|TRBV6-5
CASSYGGGRDEQYF
TGTGCCAGCAGCTACGGAGGAGGAAGGGACGAGCAGTACTTC